This entry lists 5 T cell receptor beta chains sequenced from one sample in a study of T-cell memory formation after mild COVID-19. TCRdb redid the calling of the 5' RACE reads with MiXCR, one entry per CDR3 protein. The data contain about 410,000 distinct CDR3 sequences, 18% of them singletons. Material for sequencing was PBMCs or a T cell subset sorted from them (not recorded which). The receptors shown here come from a young man who had mild COVID-19 (a few samples of this study predate the infection). Cell type and time point are not known.

This clonotype was observed a handful of times. This chain joins TRBV12-3 or TRBV12-4 and TRBJ1-2; a possible D gene is TRBD1 (5 bases). CDR3 length: 14 amino acids. The ends were cut back, 2 bases at V and 4 bases at J, with 11 bases in the middle. The CDR3 protein is CASSLLGGGYGYTF. The DNA for the CDR3 is TGTGCCAGCAGTTTACTGGGGGGAGGCTATGGCTACACCTTC.

CDR3 sequence reads: CASSRARQETQYF. In nucleotides, the CDR3 is TGTGCCAGCAGTCGTGCCCGGCAAGAGACCCAGTACTTC. The chain combines TRBV27 with TRBJ2-5; no firm D call. Trimming took 5 bases from V and 2 from J, leaving 9 bases between them. This CDR3 contains 13 residues. The germline gives CDR1 MNHEY, CDR2 SMNVEV (reference sequence).

This clonotype was observed a few times. The chain recombines TRBV7-2 with TRBJ2-2, with D perhaps TRBD1 (5 bases). CDR3 length equals 18 residues. Germline V gene data show CDR1 as SGHTA and CDR2 as FQGNSA. V was pared by 2 bases and J by 0 bases, with 16 bases between. The CDR3 spells CASSLTLRGSANTGELFF. For the CDR3, the DNA is TGTGCCAGCAGCTTAACGTTAAGGGGCAGCGCGAACACCGGGGAGCTGTTTTTT. Full variable domain (missing parts from reference TRBV7-2 and TRBJ2-2): GAGVSQSPSNKVTEKGKDVELRCDPISGHTALYWYRQSLGQGLEFLIYFQGNSAPDKSGLPSDRFSAERTGGSVSTLTIQRTQQEDSAVYLCASSLTLRGSANTGELFFGEGSRLTVL.

The CDR3 here is CASRVEGVDGYTF. Written as DNA, the CDR3 is TGTGCCAGCAGGGTTGAGGGAGTCGATGGCTACACCTTC. The rearrangement uses TRBV27 and TRBJ1-2; D remains ambiguous. The CDR3 runs to 13 residues. V was shortened by 6 bases and J by 6 bases, with 14 bases between the two germline ends. CDR1 and CDR2 from the germline V gene are MNHEY and SMNVEV (reference sequence).

This chain links TRBV9 with TRBJ1-2; D gene unclear. Germline CDR1 is SGDLS and CDR2 is YYNGEE. Trimming shortened V by 0 bases and J by 4 bases, and 10 bases separated the two germline ends. The CDR3 contains 14 residues. The DNA for the CDR3 is TGTGCCAGCAGCGTAGGCGCAGATATCTATGGCTACACCTTC. It codes for CASSVGADIYGYTF.